This T cell receptor beta chain originates from a study of T cell responses to AZD1222 COVID-19 vaccine. Study-wide background: Second doses were pooled across both intervals (about 4 or about 12 weeks). General study results and limits: Donors skewed white British and female; clonal diversity was possibly underestimated. Unmutated regions of variants are reportedly targeted by nearly half of spike-specific TCRs. Among AZD1222 vaccinees, only six were seropositive at baseline.

CDR1 and CDR2 (germline): SGHRS, YFSETQ. The CDR3 is 13 amino acids. With 4 bases clipped from V and 7 bases from J, the junction kept 4 bases outside the gene matches. Libraries were prepared by immunoSEQ multiplex PCR; TCRdb keeps only in-frame clonotypes and omits some of them. This sample has roughly 120,000 clones, with around 88% found just once. Notes on this clone: Its matching antigen is unknown.

The chain joins TRBV5-1 to TRBJ2-4; 8 bases fit TRBD2. This sequence originates from an adult in good health. The specimen comprised peripheral blood, sampled on day 0 of AZD1222 vaccination. CDR3 in amino acids: CASSPGGVNIQYF. DNA of the CDR3: TGCGCCAGCAGCCCGGGAGGGGTGAACATTCAGTACTTC.